This T cell receptor beta chain was documented in a study of blood T cell repertoires in COVID-19. Study background: There were acute and convalescent COVID-19 samples, and they came from the United States, Italy and Spain.

Under the authors' procedure: Nucleated cell counts were estimated from reference gene primer amplification. Produced via immunoSEQ multiplex PCR; TCRdb's table is partial and in-frame only. That table supplies the V and J calls and clone size; D and trimming were determined from the DNA. The table has tens of thousands of clones, 65% to 85% seen once. Germline V lookup: CDR1 SGHTA, CDR2 FQGNSA. With 1 base clipped from V and 5 bases from J, the junction kept 6 bases outside the gene matches. The CDR3 length is 18 residues. The V gene is TRBV7-2, the J gene TRBJ2-1; 15 bases line up with TRBD2. Sample: peripheral blood. This sequence originates from a man aged 65 to 79 with active COVID-19. The CDR3 DNA reads as TGTGCCAGCAGCTTAGAGGGGACTAGCGGGAGGTTTAACAATGAGCAGTTCTTC. It encodes CASSLEGTSGRFNNEQFF. Full variable domain (missing parts from reference TRBV7-2 and TRBJ2-1): GAGVSQSPSNKVTEKGKDVELRCDPISGHTALYWYRQSLGQGLEFLIYFQGNSAPDKSGLPSDRFSAERTGGSVSTLTIQRTQQEDSAVYLCASSLEGTSGRFNNEQFFGPGTRLTVL.